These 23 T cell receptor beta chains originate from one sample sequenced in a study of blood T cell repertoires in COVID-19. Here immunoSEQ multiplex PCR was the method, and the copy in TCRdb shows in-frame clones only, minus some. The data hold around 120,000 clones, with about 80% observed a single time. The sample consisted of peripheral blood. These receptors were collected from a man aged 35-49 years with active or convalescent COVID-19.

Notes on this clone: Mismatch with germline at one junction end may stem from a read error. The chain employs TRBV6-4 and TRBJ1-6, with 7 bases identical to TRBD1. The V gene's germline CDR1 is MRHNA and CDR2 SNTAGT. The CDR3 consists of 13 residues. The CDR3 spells CASIDRESSPLHF. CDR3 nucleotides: TGTGCCAGCATTGACAGGGAGTCTTCACCCCTCCACTTT.

CDR3 in DNA: TGCAGTGCTAGTTGGCGGGGGGGCCACAATGAGCAGTTCTTC. Translated, it gives CSASWRGGHNEQFF. The V and J genes are TRBV20-1 and TRBJ2-1, with 9 positions matching TRBD2. Germline loops: CDR1 DFQATT, CDR2 SNEGSKA (reference sequence). The CDR3 covers 14 residues. V trimming: 3 bases; J trimming: 5 bases; junction bases outside the gene matches: 5.

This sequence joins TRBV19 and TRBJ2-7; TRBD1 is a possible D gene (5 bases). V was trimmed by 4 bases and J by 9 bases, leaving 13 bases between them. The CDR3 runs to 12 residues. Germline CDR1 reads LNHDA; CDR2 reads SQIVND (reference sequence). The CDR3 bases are TGTGCCAGTAGTACGGACAAGGGGCGGCAGTACTTC. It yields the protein CASSTDKGRQYF.

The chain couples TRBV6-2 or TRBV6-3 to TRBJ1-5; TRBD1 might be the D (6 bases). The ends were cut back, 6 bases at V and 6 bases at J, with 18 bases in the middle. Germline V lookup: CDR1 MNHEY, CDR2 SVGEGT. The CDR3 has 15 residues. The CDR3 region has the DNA TGTGCCAGCAGCCGGTGGGAGGGGGGTAGTCAGCCCCAGCATTTT. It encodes CASSRWEGGSQPQHF.

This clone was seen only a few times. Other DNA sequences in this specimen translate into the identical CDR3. The CDR3, as DNA: TGTGCCAGCTCTTTAGTCGACACTGAAGCTTTCTTT. Translating it yields CASSLVDTEAFF. The V call is TRBV18, the J call TRBJ1-1, with D hard to call. The V and J ends lost 6 bases and 3 bases respectively, with 8 bases between them. The V gene's germline CDR1 is KGHSH and CDR2 LQKENI. The CDR3 runs to 12 residues.

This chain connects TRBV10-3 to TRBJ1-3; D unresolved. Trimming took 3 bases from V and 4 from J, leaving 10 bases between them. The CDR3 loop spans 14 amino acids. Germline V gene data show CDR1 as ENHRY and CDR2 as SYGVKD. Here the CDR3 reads CAISDPDGGNTIYF. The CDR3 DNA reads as TGTGCCATCAGTGACCCCGACGGGGGAAACACCATATATTTT.

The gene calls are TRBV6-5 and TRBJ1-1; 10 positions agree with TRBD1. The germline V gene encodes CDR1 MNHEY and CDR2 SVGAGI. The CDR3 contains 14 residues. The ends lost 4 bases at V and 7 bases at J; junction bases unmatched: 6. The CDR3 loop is CASSSPDRGVEAFF. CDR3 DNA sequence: TGTGCCAGCAGTTCCCCGGACAGGGGGGTTGAAGCTTTCTTT.

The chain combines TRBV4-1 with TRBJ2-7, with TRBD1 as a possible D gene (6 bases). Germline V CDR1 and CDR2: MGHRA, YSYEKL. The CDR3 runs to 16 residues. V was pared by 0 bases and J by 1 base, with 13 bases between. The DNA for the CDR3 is TGCGCCAGCAGCCAAGATTCGCAGGGGAGATCCTACGAGCAGTACTTC. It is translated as CASSQDSQGRSYEQYF.

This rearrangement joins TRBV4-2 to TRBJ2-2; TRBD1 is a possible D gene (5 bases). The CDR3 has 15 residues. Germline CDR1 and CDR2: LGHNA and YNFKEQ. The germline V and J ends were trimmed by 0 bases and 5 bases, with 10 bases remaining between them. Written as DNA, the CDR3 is TGTGCCAGCAGCCAAGACTGGGCAGGGACCGGGGAGCTGTTTTTT. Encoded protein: CASSQDWAGTGELFF.

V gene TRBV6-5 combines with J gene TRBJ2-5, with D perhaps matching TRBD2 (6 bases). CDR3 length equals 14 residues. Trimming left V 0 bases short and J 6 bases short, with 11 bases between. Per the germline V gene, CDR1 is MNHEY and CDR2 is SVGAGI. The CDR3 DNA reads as TGTGCCAGCAGTTACTCAGGAGGGGCAAAGACCCAGTACTTC. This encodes CASSYSGGAKTQYF.

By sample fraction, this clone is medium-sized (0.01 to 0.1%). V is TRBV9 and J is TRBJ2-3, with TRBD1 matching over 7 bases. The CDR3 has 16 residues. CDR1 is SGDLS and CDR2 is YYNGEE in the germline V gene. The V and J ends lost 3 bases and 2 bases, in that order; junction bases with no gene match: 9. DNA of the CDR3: TGTGCCAGCAGCGAGAGAGGGGGACAGCTCACAGATACGCAGTATTTT. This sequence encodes CASSERGGQLTDTQYF.

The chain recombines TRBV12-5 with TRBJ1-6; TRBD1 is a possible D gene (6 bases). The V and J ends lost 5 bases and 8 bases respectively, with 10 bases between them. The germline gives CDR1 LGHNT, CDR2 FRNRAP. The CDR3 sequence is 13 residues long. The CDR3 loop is CASGRAGDSPLHF. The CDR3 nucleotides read TGTGCTAGTGGTCGGGCAGGGGATTCACCCCTCCACTTT.

CDR3 residues: CSASVTSGADEQFF. CDR3 DNA: TGCAGTGCTAGTGTCACTAGCGGGGCAGATGAGCAGTTCTTC. The chain is built from TRBV20-1 and TRBJ2-1; 10 bases align to TRBD2. In germline, CDR1 is DFQATT, CDR2 SNEGSKA (reference sequence). The junction had 7 bases not matched to a gene; V was cut back by 3 bases and J by 8 bases. The CDR3 contains 14 residues.

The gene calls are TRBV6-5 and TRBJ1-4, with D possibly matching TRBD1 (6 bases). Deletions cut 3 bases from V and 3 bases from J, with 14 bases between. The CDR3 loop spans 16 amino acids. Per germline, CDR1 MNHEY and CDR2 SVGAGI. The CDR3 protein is CASSYSQGLANEKLFF. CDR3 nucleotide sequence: TGTGCCAGCAGTTATTCCCAGGGGTTGGCTAATGAAAAACTGTTTTTT.

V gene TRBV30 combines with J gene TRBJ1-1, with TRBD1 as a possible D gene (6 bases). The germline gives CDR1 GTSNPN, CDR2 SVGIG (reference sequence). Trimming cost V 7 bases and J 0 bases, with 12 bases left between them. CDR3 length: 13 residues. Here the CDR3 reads CAYGTLMNTEAFF. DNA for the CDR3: TGTGCCTACGGGACACTTATGAACACTGAAGCTTTCTTT.

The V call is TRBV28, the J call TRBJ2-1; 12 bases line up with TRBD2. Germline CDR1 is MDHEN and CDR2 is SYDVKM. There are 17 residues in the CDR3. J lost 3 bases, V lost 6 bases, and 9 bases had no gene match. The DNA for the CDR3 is TGTGCCAGCAGCCCCCCCACTAGCGGGGGGTTCTACAATGAGCAGTTCTTC. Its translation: CASSPPTSGGFYNEQFF.

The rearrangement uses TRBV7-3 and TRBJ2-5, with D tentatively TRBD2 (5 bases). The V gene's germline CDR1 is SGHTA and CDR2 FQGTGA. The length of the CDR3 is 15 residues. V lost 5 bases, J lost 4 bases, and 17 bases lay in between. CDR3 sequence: CASSPEGGVRETQYF. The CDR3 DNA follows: TGTGCCAGCAGCCCTGAGGGTGGAGTACGAGAGACCCAGTACTTC.

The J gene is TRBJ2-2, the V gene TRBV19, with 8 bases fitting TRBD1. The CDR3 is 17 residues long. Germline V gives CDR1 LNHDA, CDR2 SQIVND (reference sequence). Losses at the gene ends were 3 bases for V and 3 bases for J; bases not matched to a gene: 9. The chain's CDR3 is CASSIGTGSIYTGELFF. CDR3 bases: TGTGCCAGTAGTATTGGGACAGGAAGTATTTACACCGGGGAGCTGTTTTTT.

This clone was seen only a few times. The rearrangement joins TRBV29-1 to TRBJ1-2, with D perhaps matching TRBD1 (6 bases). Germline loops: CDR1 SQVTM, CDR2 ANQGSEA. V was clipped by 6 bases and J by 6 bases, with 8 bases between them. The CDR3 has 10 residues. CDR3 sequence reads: CSVGTNGYTF. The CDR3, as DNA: TGCAGCGTGGGGACAAATGGCTACACCTTC. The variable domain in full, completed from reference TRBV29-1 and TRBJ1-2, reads SAVISQKPSRDICQRGTSLTIQCQVDSQVTMMFWYRQQPGQSLTLIATANQGSEATYESGFVIDKFPISRPNLTFSTLTVSNMSPEDSSIYLCSVGTNGYTFGSGTRLTVV.

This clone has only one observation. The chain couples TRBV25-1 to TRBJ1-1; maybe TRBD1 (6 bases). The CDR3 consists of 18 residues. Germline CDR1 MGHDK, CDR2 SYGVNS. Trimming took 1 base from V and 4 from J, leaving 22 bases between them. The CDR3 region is CASSEWRTAGGQGTEAFF. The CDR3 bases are TGTGCCAGCAGTGAATGGAGAACGGCCGGGGGGCAAGGCACTGAAGCTTTCTTT.

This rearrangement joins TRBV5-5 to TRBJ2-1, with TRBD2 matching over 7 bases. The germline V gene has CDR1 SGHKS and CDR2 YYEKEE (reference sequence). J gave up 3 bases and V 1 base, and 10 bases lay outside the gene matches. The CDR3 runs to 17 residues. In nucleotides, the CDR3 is TGTGCCAGCAGCTTGCATCCCTCGGGCGGGGGCTACAATGAGCAGTTCTTC. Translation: CASSLHPSGGGYNEQFF. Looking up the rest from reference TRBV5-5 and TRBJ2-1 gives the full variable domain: DAGVTQSPTHLIKTRGQQVTLRCSPISGHKSVSWYQQVLGQGPQFIFQYYEKEERGRGNFPDRFSARQFPNYSSELNVNALLLGDSALYLCASSLHPSGGGYNEQFFGPGTRLTVL.

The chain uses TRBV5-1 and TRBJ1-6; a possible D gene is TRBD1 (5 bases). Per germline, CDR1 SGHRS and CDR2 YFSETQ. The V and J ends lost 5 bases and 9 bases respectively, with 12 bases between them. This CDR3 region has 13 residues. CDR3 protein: CASRGDSVSPLHF. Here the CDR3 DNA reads TGCGCCAGCAGGGGGGACTCCGTTTCACCCCTCCACTTT.

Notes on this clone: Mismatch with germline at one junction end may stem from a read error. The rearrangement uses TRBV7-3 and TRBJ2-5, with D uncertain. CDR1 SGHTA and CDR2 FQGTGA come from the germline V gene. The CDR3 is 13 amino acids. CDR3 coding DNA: TGTGCCAGCAGCCTAACCCCTCAAGAGACCCAGTACTTC. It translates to CASSLTPQETQYF. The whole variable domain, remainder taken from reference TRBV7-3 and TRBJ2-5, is GAGVSQTPSNKVTEKGKYVELRCDPISGHTALYWYRQSLGQGPEFLIYFQGTGAADDSGLPNDRFFAVRPEGSVSTLKIQRTERGDSAVYLCASSLTPQETQYFGPGTRLLVL.